Reported below is one T cell receptor beta chain. This receptor's antigen is unknown. No much larger clone exists at a distance of one base, and base qualities are not known. The data originate from a study of cytomegalovirus exposure and HLA in healthy donors (dated by TCRdb to about 2017). About the study as a whole: In an earlier analysis of some 550 of the donors, around 300 Gb of sequence data and 120 million or so unique TCR beta sequences from roughly 200 million T cells were reported. A later analysis re-analyzed previously published TCR beta repertoires from about 600 donors and added high-resolution HLA genotyping to study TCR occurrence patterns. A later genetic analysis used genome-wide SNP genotypes for about 65% of the roughly 700 donors, treating that subset as a discovery cohort. In the later analysis, no new phenotypic data were used to find candidate immune exposures; instead, reliance was placed on TCR beta sequences and their occurrence across donors. Among under 450 genotyped donors of the cohort, an average of around 240,000 unique TCR beta nucleotide sequences were sequenced per donor, 15% to 20% of them non-productive. An earlier analysis of 587 of the donors used high-throughput TCR beta sequencing to judge whether each TCR beta V gene segment behaved as functional or pseudogenic. The study aimed to test whether cataloging public T cell receptors could reveal signatures of past pathogen exposure. Among the roughly 390 genotyped donors, roughly 80% belonged to the genetic ancestry cluster associated with self-reported Caucasian donors. A separate validation cohort of about 110 different subjects was used in addition to the 666-subject first cohort. Donor age, sex, ethnicity and CMV serostatus were compiled together with the repertoire data. The study used immunosequencing to profile the T cell repertoires of 670 or so subjects and linked those repertoires to cytomegalovirus serostatus. Roughly five DR-DQ haplotypes were handled as single units for association and clustering because linkage in the cohort was strong. Every discovery cohort repertoire had been produced on one sequencing platform. An early release covering approximately 600 HLA-typed donors comprised 250 to 350 gigabases of sequencing data and tens of millions of unique TCR sequences. HLA typing included class I and class II loci at four-digit resolution. High-throughput TCR immunosequencing, statistical association of individual TCRs with disease status, and machine learning were combined to predict cytomegalovirus infection status. The number of typed donors differed by locus: roughly 620-630 for A, B, C, DRB1 and DQB1; 522 for DQA1; some 610 for DPA1; and 450 to 480 for DPB1. The investigation overall reported the following: A further reported finding was that TCR beta sequences accurately predicted the HLA-A and HLA-B alleles for most subjects in the first cohort. Most CMV-associated TCR beta chains appeared to be HLA-restricted in a later analysis, and the HLA associations seemed to be driven largely by CMV exposure. When HLA alleles, especially DR and DQ, strongly co-occurred, attributing TCR associations to individual alleles was difficult. The presence/absence analyses assumed that sequencing depth was roughly uniform across donors, and that assumption may not be true. Over 15 rarely observed V segments, including chromosome 9 orphons, were excluded from the earlier analysis of a few hundred of the donors because counts were too low. In a later analysis, HLA-associated TCR beta chains showed more clonal expansion and lower generation probabilities than non-associated chains that were equally common. According to a later analysis, parvovirus B19, influenza, CMV and Epstein-Barr virus appeared linked to several top co-occurrence clusters. Linkage disequilibrium might explain the correlated functional status among segregating V segments, but an unknown experimental factor could not be excluded. The cohort was sequenced for TCR beta chains only, and without alpha or paired-chain data the features that could be detected were limited. In vitro tests confirmed that three of the cytomegalovirus-associated TCR beta chains recognize cytomegalovirus antigens. A later analysis associated about 17,000 TCR beta sequences with specific HLA alleles at a false discovery rate of 0.05. Most TCR sequences were seen in very few donors, while some public TCRs were found in many individuals. In a later genetic analysis, a missense DCLRE1C variant was associated with V-gene and J-gene trimming of TCR beta chains, and the association was replicated in an independent cohort. According to the authors, the approach could potentially be generalized to other disease states and immunological phenotypes. The sequencing pipeline was judged likely to have produced a cluster of highly shared sequence variants as a technical artifact. In the study, some 180 TCR beta chains were listed as associated with cytomegalovirus. Cytomegalovirus status was reported to be diagnosed by the classifier with high specificity and sensitivity in both the original and validation cohorts. For the cohort, immune exposure information was limited to CMV serostatus. Because HLA typing was unavailable for some donors at each locus, only the typed subset was used in association tests. A later genetic analysis reported fewer N-insertions in productive TCRs among donors in an Asian-associated ancestry cluster than the roughly 670-donor mean. Broadly in line with IMGT annotations, most TCR beta V segments showed up in productive rearrangements about 90% or about 30% of the time in an earlier analysis of 587 of the donors. In a later analysis, TCR association rates were found to vary across HLA loci, with the most associated TCRs seen for DRB1 alleles and the fewest for HLA-C alleles.

The method behind the library was the immunoSEQ multiplex PCR assay. A mixture of 60 forward primers for TCR Vbeta segments and 13 reverse primers for TCR Jbeta segments was used in the multiplex PCR. The CDR3 region of rearranged TCR beta genes was amplified from genomic DNA with a multiplex PCR assay. Amplified TCR beta libraries were sequenced as 87-base-pair reads on the Illumina HiSeq System. For the original study's pipeline: Across the 700 or so repertoires, a later analysis counted 60 million to 90 million unique TCR beta chains, about 10 million of which were shared by at least two donors. Raw reads were error-corrected and collapsed into unique sequences by a nearest-neighbor algorithm in which closely related sequences were merged to remove PCR and sequencing errors. V, D and J gene segments were assigned by aligning CDR3 sequences to IMGT reference sequences. For a sequence to be retained, at least a six-nucleotide match to both a V gene segment and a J gene segment was required. A rearrangement counted as productive if the CDR3 had no stop codons and remained in frame with V and J, and every other rearrangement counted as non-productive. Following IMGT convention, CDR3 was defined as the stretch from the second conserved V-encoded cysteine up to the conserved J-encoded phenylalanine. The earlier analysis of about 610 of the donors excluded any sequence lacking an unambiguous match to a single V gene segment. An earlier analysis of about 590 of the donors classified V segments as functional when productive rearrangements were above 56.7% and as segregating when the standard deviation between donors was above 5%. A statistical classification framework was developed to diagnose cytomegalovirus status using the catalog of TCR beta chain sequences. V and J gene assignment, in a later analysis, came from comparing TCR nucleotide sequences with IMGT/GENE-DB human TR gene sequences. In a later analysis, CDR3 sequences and most-parsimonious VDJ recombination scenarios were assigned using the TCRdist pipeline. In a later analysis, every TCR beta chain was defined by the combination of its CDR3 amino acid sequence and its V-gene family, and reads without a unique V-gene family were dropped. As a way to deal with suspected cross-contamination and a sequencing artifact, a later analysis dropped under 600 nucleotide sequences that were highly shared and had low generation probability. In a later analysis, a clonal expansion index for each public chain was calculated from normalized within-repertoire ranks of inferred template counts. In a later analysis, generation probabilities were computed using a VDJ recombination model fitted to out-of-frame rearrangements, and the results were checked against IGoR. Hypergeometric tests were used in a later analysis to score TCR-TCR, TCR-HLA and TCR-CMV co-occurrence, with a repertoire-size bias correction applied to the TCR pairs. A later analysis estimated false discovery rates by permuting HLA or CMV assignments 20 times. In a later analysis, co-occurring TCRs were grouped using DBSCAN, and TCRdist sequence similarity was added for clustering within HLA-allele-positive subsets. For co-occurrence clustering, repertoires with fewer than 30,000 or more than 120,000 public chains were excluded, along with four to six repertoires with anomalous nucleotide sharing. The source is immuneACCESS, and TCRdb retained only in-frame sequences with V and J called. Part of the clones is not carried over; for the studies checked, unresolved V genes explain less than half of this, and the remainder is unexplained. V and J calls and clone size follow that table, whereas D and trimming were derived from the DNA. Present in this sample are some 150,000 clones, 77% of which were seen just once. 4.5% to 6% of the sample lies in the top ten.

The cohort was made up of 650 to 700 healthy bone marrow donors. Cohort members were all nominally healthy when sampled, although unrecorded immune exposures were likely present. The donor tested CMV seronegative and was one of the 352 seronegative cohort members. A peripheral blood sample was collected from each donor, and TCR beta sequencing was performed on peripheral blood mononuclear cells. The Qiagen DNeasy Blood Extraction Kit was used to extract genomic DNA from the blood cell samples. The origin of this receptor is a woman between 50 and 59 years old in good health and CMV-seronegative. Sequenced input: PBMCs.

CDR3 loop: CASSLVKGANQPQHF. The bases read TGTGCCAGCAGCTTAGTAAAGGGGGCAAATCAGCCCCAGCATTTT. This chain is built from TRBV7-2 and TRBJ1-5, with TRBD1 identical over 7 junction bases. V ends up 1 base short and J 4 bases short, with an unmatched junction base count of 4. The CDR3 numbers 15 residues from cysteine through phenylalanine. Only the CDR3 portion is preserved as DNA: 45 bases, with reading frame beginning at the first base. The germline V gene supplies CDR1 SGHTA and CDR2 FQGNSA.